Following are 27 T cell receptor beta chains from one sample sequenced in a study of vaccination and CD4 T cells after COVID-19. Documented treatment: approximately nine-day PBMC culture with coronavirus spike peptide pools or control peptides (ViraFEST assay). CD4+ T cells that had been cultured provided DNA sequenced with the Oncomine TCR Beta short-read assay. TCRdb reprocessed the PCR reads with MiXCR, giving one entry per CDR3 protein. The table includes approximately 12,000 distinct CDR3 sequences, about 50% detected once. The antigens for these receptors are not known. Sequencing used CD4+ T cells from blood, cultured in vitro. Receptor source: a human donor who had recovered from COVID-19.

The rearrangement joins TRBV14 to TRBJ1-1, with TRBD1 as a possible D gene (5 bases). V was shortened by 4 bases and J by 1 base, with 7 bases between the two germline ends. There are 13 residues in the CDR3. Germline CDR1 is SGHDN and CDR2 is FVKESK. CDR3 DNA: TGTGCCAGCAGCCCAGGGCGGAACACTGAAGCTTTCTTT. This codes for CASSPGRNTEAFF.

The V call is TRBV5-6, the J call TRBJ1-2, with 7 bases lining up with TRBD1. V gave up 3 bases and J gave up 4 bases; unmatched junction bases: 9. The CDR3 consists of 15 residues. Germline V gives CDR1 SGHDT, CDR2 YYEEEE. The CDR3 is CASSSTGTETYGYTF. CDR3 coding DNA: TGTGCCAGCAGCTCCACCGGGACAGAGACCTATGGCTACACCTTC.

The V call is TRBV25-1, the J call TRBJ2-7; D unclear. V shed 1 base and J shed 0 bases, with 4 bases lying between them. This CDR3 comprises 13 residues. In germline, CDR1 is MGHDK, CDR2 SYGVNS. Written as DNA, the CDR3 is TGTGCCAGCAGTGAATCAGACTCCTACGAGCAGTACTTC. Amino acids: CASSESDSYEQYF.

This chain uses TRBV7-2 with TRBJ2-7; 9 bases align to TRBD1. J was trimmed by 6 bases and V by 6 bases; bases with no gene match: 9. Germline CDR1 SGHTA, CDR2 FQGNSA. This CDR3 has 14 residues. The DNA for the CDR3 is TGTGCCAGCAGTCGCCGGGACAGGGATGGCGAGCAGTACTTC. Translation: CASSRRDRDGEQYF.

The chain carries TRBV19 and TRBJ1-2; D call uncertain. This CDR3 spans 13 amino acids. In germline, CDR1 is LNHDA, CDR2 SQIVND (reference sequence). The V end was cut by 3 bases, the J end by 5 bases, with 10 bases between. The chain's CDR3 is CASSMVSRYGYTF. For the CDR3, the DNA is TGTGCCAGTAGTATGGTCTCTCGATATGGCTACACCTTC. Full variable domain (missing parts from reference TRBV19 and TRBJ1-2): DGGITQSPKYLFRKEGQNVTLSCEQNLNHDAMYWYRQDPGQGLRLIYYSQIVNDFQKGDIAEGYSVSREKKESFPLTVTSAQKNPTAFYLCASSMVSRYGYTFGSGTRLTVV.

The chain recombines TRBV19 with TRBJ1-2, with TRBD1 matching 9 bases. CDR3 length: 20 amino acids. The junction had 22 bases not matched to a gene; V was cut back by 6 bases and J by 2 bases. The germline gives CDR1 LNHDA, CDR2 SQIVND (reference sequence). The CDR3 DNA reads as TGTGCCAGTAGAAAAGCTGGGGCGGCCGGGACAGGGAGTCTCAACTATGGCTACACCTTC. This encodes CASRKAGAAGTGSLNYGYTF.

V and J are TRBV7-2 and TRBJ2-5; D remains unclear. Trimming stripped 7 bases from V and 4 bases from J, with 13 bases between. The germline gives CDR1 SGHTA, CDR2 FQGNSA. The CDR3 covers 13 residues. Here the CDR3 reads CASNTSPPETQYF. CDR3 DNA sequence: TGTGCCAGCAACACCTCCCCCCCAGAGACCCAGTACTTC.

This clonotype came up a few times. CDR3 sequence reads: CAIRTQGGNTEAFF. The CDR3 bases are TGTGCCATCAGAACCCAGGGGGGTAACACTGAAGCTTTCTTT. This chain joins TRBV19 and TRBJ1-1, with 7 bases that match TRBD1. J lost 2 bases, V lost 10 bases, and 10 bases had no gene match. Looked up from germline, CDR1 is LNHDA and CDR2 is SQIVND (reference sequence). The CDR3 contains 14 residues. Full variable domain (missing parts from reference TRBV19 and TRBJ1-1): DGGITQSPKYLFRKEGQNVTLSCEQNLNHDAMYWYRQDPGQGLRLIYYSQIVNDFQKGDIAEGYSVSREKKESFPLTVTSAQKNPTAFYLCAIRTQGGNTEAFFGQGTRLTVV.

This clonotype was observed a single time. The chain links TRBV7-2 to TRBJ2-3; 8 bases line up with TRBD1. Germline-derived CDR1 and CDR2 are SGHTA and FQGNSA. CDR3 size: 16 residues. V gave up 4 bases and J gave up 1 base; unmatched junction bases: 7. CDR3 sequence (DNA): TGTGCCAGCAGCTCGCCCCCGGGACAGGGCACAGATACGCAGTATTTT. Amino acids: CASSSPPGQGTDTQYF.

The chain uses TRBV5-4 and TRBJ2-1; D remains unclear. Germline-derived CDR1 and CDR2 are SGHNT and YYREEE (reference sequence). The CDR3 runs to 10 residues. V was shortened by 7 bases and J by 9 bases, with 8 bases between the two germline ends. CDR3 bases: TGTGCCAGCGGTTCGGGTGAGCAGTTCTTC. Translating it yields CASGSGEQFF.

The chain carries TRBV20-1 and TRBJ1-2; no clear D. The V end was cut by 3 bases, the J end by 10 bases, with 9 bases between. Germline-derived CDR1 and CDR2 are DFQATT and SNEGSKA (reference sequence). The CDR3 is 10 residues long. The CDR3 region is CSASTVDYTF. In DNA, the CDR3 is TGCAGTGCTAGTACGGTAGACTACACCTTC.

Only a few counts were recorded for this clonotype. The V call is TRBV6-1, the J call TRBJ2-7; possibly TRBD1 for D (6 bases). This CDR3 is 13 amino acids long. V lost 8 bases, J lost 0 bases, and 11 bases lay in between. In germline, CDR1 is MNHNS, CDR2 SASEGT. CDR3 residues: CASGRTVSYEQYF. CDR3 DNA: TGTGCCAGCGGTCGGACAGTCTCCTACGAGCAGTACTTC.

The chain recombines TRBV10-3 with TRBJ1-1; TRBD1 matches 9 bases. There are 14 residues in the CDR3. CDR1 is ENHRY, CDR2 SYGVKD, per germline. V dropped 2 bases and J dropped 5; count of bases not matched to a gene: 3. The chain's CDR3 is CAISETGGRTEAFF. The CDR3 DNA sequence: TGTGCCATCAGTGAGACAGGGGGCCGAACTGAAGCTTTCTTT.

The chain uses TRBV19 and TRBJ1-2; 11 bases line up with TRBD1. The germline V gene encodes CDR1 LNHDA and CDR2 SQIVND (reference sequence). With V trimmed by 7 bases and J by 5 bases, 12 bases remained unmatched. The CDR3 consists of 16 residues. Here the CDR3 reads CASTLPSGQGAYGYTF. DNA for the CDR3: TGTGCCAGTACCCTTCCCTCCGGACAGGGGGCTTATGGCTACACCTTC.

The chain combines TRBV28 with TRBJ2-7; TRBD2 agrees at 9 bases. The CDR3 sequence is 15 residues long. Germline assignment: CDR1 MDHEN and CDR2 SYDVKM. J lost 3 bases, V lost 4 bases, and 7 bases had no gene match. CDR3 in amino acids: CASSSPRLADYEQYF. The CDR3 nucleotides are TGTGCCAGCAGTTCCCCCAGACTAGCGGACTACGAGCAGTACTTC.

This clonotype came up once. This rearrangement joins TRBV20-1 to TRBJ2-7, with 8 bases lining up with TRBD2. Germline V gives CDR1 DFQATT, CDR2 SNEGSKA (reference sequence). There are 15 residues in the CDR3. With 0 bases clipped from V and 3 bases from J, the junction kept 7 bases outside the gene matches. Written as DNA, the CDR3 is TGCAGTGCTAGAGATCCAAGCGGGAGTGACTACGAGCAGTACTTC. Its translation: CSARDPSGSDYEQYF.

This chain uses TRBV6-1 with TRBJ2-1; the D is unclear. The V end was cut by 4 bases, the J end by 8 bases, with 6 bases between. CDR3 length: 11 amino acids. In germline, CDR1 is MNHNS, CDR2 SASEGT. As DNA, the CDR3 is TGTGCCAGCAGTGTTATTGATGAGCAGTTCTTC. This translates into CASSVIDEQFF.

This chain joins TRBV7-2 and TRBJ2-1; D is unresolved. V dropped 1 base and J dropped 10 bases, with 11 bases sitting between them. CDR3 length: 13 residues. Per the germline V gene, CDR1 is SGHTA and CDR2 is FQGNSA. DNA for the CDR3: TGTGCCAGCAGCTTAGGGTTTCCCGACGAGCAGTTCTTC. Its translation is CASSLGFPDEQFF. The whole variable domain, remainder taken from reference TRBV7-2 and TRBJ2-1, is GAGVSQSPSNKVTEKGKDVELRCDPISGHTALYWYRQSLGQGLEFLIYFQGNSAPDKSGLPSDRFSAERTGGSVSTLTIQRTQQEDSAVYLCASSLGFPDEQFFGPGTRLTVL.

The genes are TRBV6-1 and TRBJ1-3; D remains ambiguous. V lost 3 bases to trimming and J lost 9 bases, with 15 bases between them. This CDR3 comprises 14 residues. From germline, CDR1 is MNHNS and CDR2 SASEGT. CDR3 loop: CASSDRHPVGTIYF. The CDR3 DNA reads as TGTGCCAGCAGTGATCGACACCCTGTAGGCACCATATATTTT.

In its sample, this clonotype was seen once. The CDR3 region has the DNA TGTGCCACCAGTGATTTAGGCGAGCAGTACTTC. It specifies CATSDLGEQYF. This sequence joins TRBV24-1 and TRBJ2-7, with unresolved D. The CDR3 runs 11 residues. The ends were cut back, 1 base at V and 6 bases at J, with 3 bases in the middle. Germline CDR1 reads KGHDR; CDR2 reads SFDVKD.

The CDR3 DNA follows: TGTGCCAGCACTCTGGGACAGCGAGAAGATACGCAGTATTTT. Translating gives CASTLGQREDTQYF. This chain uses TRBV6-1 with TRBJ2-3; 7 nucleotides align to TRBD1. Germline-derived CDR1 and CDR2 are MNHNS and SASEGT. Losses at the gene ends were 7 bases for V and 5 bases for J; bases not matched to a gene: 9. The CDR3 runs 14 residues.

The chain carries TRBV24-1 and TRBJ2-5; D not resolved. The V end lost 1 base, the J end lost 10 bases, and 9 bases lay between the germline ends. Germline values: CDR1 KGHDR, CDR2 SFDVKD. This CDR3 spans 12 amino acids. Written as DNA, the CDR3 is TGTGCCACCAGTGATTTAACTACGCGCCAGTACTTC. Translated: CATSDLTTRQYF.

The V and J genes are TRBV11-2 and TRBJ2-7, with a possible D match to TRBD2 (7 bases). Trimming cost V 1 base and J 4 bases, with 14 bases left between them. The germline CDR1 and CDR2 sequences are SGHAT and FQNNGV. CDR3 size: 15 residues. CDR3 in DNA: TGTGCCAGCAGCTTAGTCCGGGGGGCTCGGTACGAGCAGTACTTC. This translates into CASSLVRGARYEQYF.

This clonotype came up a few times. V usage is TRBV6-1 and J usage is TRBJ2-3; 8 bases map to TRBD2. V was clipped by 8 bases and J by 1 base; unmatched bases: 5. The germline V gene encodes CDR1 MNHNS and CDR2 SASEGT. CDR3 length: 14 amino acids. CDR3: CASGGRGGTDTQYF. For the CDR3, the DNA is TGTGCCAGCGGCGGGCGGGGGGGCACAGATACGCAGTATTTT.

This clonotype was found a few times. This chain joins TRBV6-4 and TRBJ2-2; TRBD1 agrees at 11 bases. Germline V lookup: CDR1 MRHNA, CDR2 SNTAGT. Trimming took 5 bases from V and 5 from J; bases not matched to a gene: 7. CDR3 size: 16 residues. The CDR3 region has the DNA TGTGCCAGCAGTCTCCGGACAGGGGGCGAAACCGGGGAGCTGTTTTTT. It is translated as CASSLRTGGETGELFF.

This clonotype was seen a few times. The J gene is TRBJ2-7, the V gene TRBV7-8; TRBD2 matches 7 bases. Germline CDR1 is SGHVS and CDR2 is FQNEAQ. CDR3 length: 14 residues. The V and J ends lost 7 bases and 0 bases, in that order; junction bases with no gene match: 6. The CDR3 region is CASTRGVNSYEQYF. CDR3 DNA sequence: TGTGCCAGCACTCGGGGGGTAAACTCCTACGAGCAGTACTTC.

The V and J genes are TRBV5-1 and TRBJ2-1; TRBD2 matches at 11 bases. This CDR3 spans 15 amino acids. Per germline, CDR1 SGHRS and CDR2 YFSETQ. With 1 base clipped from V and 7 bases from J, the junction kept 4 bases outside the gene matches. Written as DNA, the CDR3 is TGCGCCAGCAGCTTGCTAGCGGGAGGCTATAATGAGCAGTTCTTC. This translates into CASSLLAGGYNEQFF.